These 22 T cell receptor beta chains came from one sample sequenced in a study of human T cells and chemical hapten exposure. Total RNA extraction was carried out from unfractionated whole blood. TCRdb called the 5' RACE reads again in MiXCR, with one record for every CDR3 protein. The data show under 100,000 distinct CDR3 sequences, around a sixth seen once. The receptors stem from a female donor in good health.

The chain recombines TRBV7-2 with TRBJ2-1; D is undetermined. V was trimmed by 0 bases and J by 10 bases, leaving 4 bases between them. The germline CDR1 and CDR2 sequences are SGHTA and FQGNSA. The CDR3 contains 11 residues. The CDR3 bases are TGTGCCAGCAGCTTAGCTTACGAGCAGTTCTTC. Translation: CASSLAYEQFF.

A few counts support this clonotype. The chain carries TRBV7-9 and TRBJ2-2, with no clear D. The CDR3 contains 16 residues. Germline CDR1 SEHNR, CDR2 FQNEAQ (reference sequence). V was shortened by 5 bases and J by 0 bases, with 13 bases between the two germline ends. CDR3 DNA sequence: TGTGCCAGCAGCGCCATGGGGTTCGCGAACACCGGGGAGCTGTTTTTT. Its translation: CASSAMGFANTGELFF.

The V gene is TRBV20-1, the J gene TRBJ2-7; D perhaps matches TRBD1 (5 bases). The CDR3 contains 16 residues. Trimming pared 0 bases from V and 2 bases from J, leaving 17 bases between. The germline V gene encodes CDR1 DFQATT and CDR2 SNEGSKA (reference sequence). The CDR3 protein is CSAREPHRTSPYEQYF. As DNA, the CDR3 is TGCAGTGCTAGAGAGCCCCATAGGACATCACCCTACGAGCAGTACTTC.

This clonotype was seen more than once but under ten times. The chain combines TRBV6-2 or TRBV6-3 with TRBJ1-6; D gene uncertain. The germline gives CDR1 MNHEY, CDR2 SVGEGT. CDR3 length equals 15 residues. V was pared by 4 bases and J by 7 bases, with 14 bases between. This CDR3 reads CASSSPVGGNSPLHF. Here the CDR3 DNA reads TGTGCCAGCAGTTCCCCGGTTGGAGGAAATTCACCCCTCCACTTT.

The rearrangement uses TRBV7-9 and TRBJ2-2; D may be TRBD1 (6 bases). Between the trimmed V and J ends, which lost 1 base and 1 base, there was a span of 7 bases. CDR1 SEHNR and CDR2 FQNEAQ come from the germline V gene (reference sequence). This CDR3 is built from 15 residues. As DNA, the CDR3 is TGTGCCAGCAGCTTAGGAGGGGGGAACACCGGGGAGCTGTTTTTT. As protein: CASSLGGGNTGELFF.

This clonotype turned up a few times. V gene TRBV10-3 combines with J gene TRBJ1-1; 7 bases align to TRBD1. The CDR3 sequence is 14 residues long. Germline V gives CDR1 ENHRY, CDR2 SYGVKD. Trimming removed 0 bases from V and 5 bases from J; junction bases left unmatched: 3. The CDR3 DNA reads as TGTGCCATCAGTGAGTCGGGACAGAGGACTGAAGCTTTCTTT. As protein: CAISESGQRTEAFF.

This clonotype was recorded a few times. The rearrangement joins TRBV6-5 to TRBJ2-7, with 7 bases identical to TRBD1. CDR1 is MNHEY, CDR2 SVGAGI, per germline. With 0 bases clipped from V and 0 bases from J, the junction kept 5 bases outside the gene matches. The CDR3 consists of 16 residues. CDR3 sequence reads: CASSYSEGATSYEQYF. Here the CDR3 DNA reads TGTGCCAGCAGTTACTCTGAGGGGGCGACCTCCTACGAGCAGTACTTC.

This clonotype was seen only a few times. The rearrangement joins TRBV11-2 to TRBJ1-1; D unclear. Germline CDR1 is SGHAT and CDR2 is FQNNGV. The CDR3 has 15 residues. Trimming pared 4 bases from V and 11 bases from J, leaving 23 bases between. CDR3 residues: CASSSSFGSISSAFF. As DNA, the CDR3 is TGTGCCAGCAGCTCCTCCTTTGGGTCCATATCGAGTGCTTTCTTT.

The V and J genes are TRBV19 and TRBJ1-5, with a possible D match to TRBD1 (5 bases). Germline lookup yields CDR1 LNHDA and CDR2 SQIVND (reference sequence). Trimming pared 4 bases from V and 12 bases from J, leaving 19 bases between. The CDR3 length is 14 residues. The CDR3 nucleotides read TGTGCCAGTAGTACCGTCCAGGGCCCTTTTTACCAGCATTTT. This codes for CASSTVQGPFYQHF.

The CDR3 nucleotides are TGTGCCAGCAGCCAAGCAGGGACACGCTCTGGAAACACCATATATTTT. It is translated as CASSQAGTRSGNTIYF. The rearrangement links TRBV3-1 to TRBJ1-3; tentatively, D is TRBD1 (6 bases). V shed 1 base and J shed 0 bases, with 10 bases lying between them. The CDR3 extends over 16 amino acids. CDR1 is LGHDT, CDR2 YNNKEL, per germline (reference sequence).

This clonotype was seen only a few times. V usage is TRBV20-1 and J usage is TRBJ2-2; possible D gene TRBD1, 5 bases. The CDR3 is 15 amino acids. The germline V and J ends were trimmed by 0 bases and 2 bases, with 10 bases remaining between them. Per germline, CDR1 DFQATT and CDR2 SNEGSKA (reference sequence). CDR3: CSARDWGPNTGELFF. As DNA, the CDR3 is TGCAGTGCTAGAGATTGGGGCCCCAACACCGGGGAGCTGTTTTTT.

The chain couples TRBV12-3 or TRBV12-4 to TRBJ1-2; 12 nucleotides match TRBD1. After removal of 6 bases from V and 4 bases from J, the junction contained 9 bases not matched to a gene. CDR3 length: 16 residues. CDR3 loop: CASRGTGGRSSYGYTF. Written as DNA, the CDR3 is TGTGCCAGCAGAGGGACAGGGGGCCGGAGTTCCTATGGCTACACCTTC.

The chain links TRBV6-1 to TRBJ2-7; 7 positions match TRBD1. V dropped 10 bases and J dropped 7; count of bases not matched to a gene: 16. CDR3 length: 14 residues. Germline CDR1 and CDR2: MNHNS and SASEGT. The chain's CDR3 is CAITKIGTVDEQYF. CDR3 DNA sequence: TGTGCCATAACAAAAATCGGGACAGTGGATGAGCAGTACTTC.

The chain couples TRBV20-1 to TRBJ2-1; D is unresolved. Trimming pared 5 bases from V and 8 bases from J, leaving 25 bases between. Germline V gene lookup returns CDR1 DFQATT and CDR2 SNEGSKA (reference sequence). CDR3 length: 16 amino acids. Here the CDR3 reads CSAPKGGGRTGDEQFF. The DNA of the CDR3 is TGCAGTGCTCCCAAGGGTGGCGGCCGAACGGGCGATGAGCAGTTCTTC.

The chain joins TRBV6-6 to TRBJ1-1, with a weak D call TRBD1 (6 bases). This CDR3 spans 14 amino acids. CDR1 and CDR2 (germline): MNHNY, SVGAGI (reference sequence). Trimming stripped 6 bases from V and 1 base from J, with 12 bases between. The CDR3 spells CASRLQQGNTEAFF. The CDR3 region has the DNA TGTGCCAGCAGGCTCCAACAGGGGAACACTGAAGCTTTCTTT.

This clonotype was detected many times. V and J are TRBV6-6 and TRBJ1-5, with 8 positions matching TRBD1. CDR1 and CDR2 (germline): MNHNY, SVGAGI (reference sequence). CDR3 size: 13 residues. With 6 bases clipped from V and 4 bases from J, the junction kept 2 bases outside the gene matches. CDR3 loop: CASRQGDNQPQHF. DNA for the CDR3: TGTGCCAGCAGACAGGGGGATAATCAGCCCCAGCATTTT.

V is TRBV29-1 and J is TRBJ1-2; no reliable D call. The CDR3 has 12 amino acids. V lost 4 bases, J lost 4 bases, and 10 bases lay in between. The germline CDR1 and CDR2 sequences are SQVTM and ANQGSEA. CDR3 sequence (DNA): TGCAGCGTTGTGGTACGGGGCTATGGCTACACCTTC. Its protein is CSVVVRGYGYTF.

This clonotype is medium-sized within its sample. The chain carries TRBV5-1 and TRBJ2-1, with 7 positions matching TRBD2. This CDR3 contains 16 residues. The germline gives CDR1 SGHRS, CDR2 YFSETQ. J was trimmed by 4 bases and V by 2 bases; bases with no gene match: 9. The chain's CDR3 is CASSLLARDGYNEQFF. The CDR3 DNA is TGCGCCAGCAGCTTACTAGCGCGGGATGGTTACAATGAGCAGTTCTTC.

There are a few counts of this clonotype. The chain links TRBV2 to TRBJ2-1; D gene uncertain. The germline V and J ends were trimmed by 4 bases and 12 bases, with 7 bases remaining between them. The CDR3 is 10 residues long. Germline CDR1 and CDR2: SNHLY and FYNNEI. The CDR3 nucleotides are TGTGCCAGCAGTGCAGGCTTGCAGTTCTTC. Amino acids: CASSAGLQFF.

This clonotype has a handful of counts. This chain joins TRBV7-2 and TRBJ2-3; a possible D gene is TRBD2 (5 bases). V lost 5 bases to trimming and J lost 7 bases, with 13 bases between them. Germline lookup yields CDR1 SGHTA and CDR2 FQGNSA. CDR3 size: 13 residues. In DNA form, the CDR3 reads TGTGCCAGCAGCCCCTTTAGACTATATACGCAGTATTTT. This translates into CASSPFRLYTQYF.

This clonotype was counted a few times. The chain joins TRBV16 to TRBJ2-7; D is perhaps TRBD1 (5 bases). CDR1 KGHSY and CDR2 FQNENV come from the germline V gene. The CDR3 covers 19 residues. The V end lost 2 bases, the J end lost 0 bases, and 23 bases lay between the germline ends. The CDR3, as DNA: TGTGCCAGCAGCCAAATCTTTGGGCAGGGCATCTACTACTCCTACGAGCAGTACTTC. This sequence encodes CASSQIFGQGIYYSYEQYF.

This clonotype was observed a few times. The gene calls are TRBV7-2 and TRBJ2-2, with 8 bases lining up with TRBD1. Germline lookup yields CDR1 SGHTA and CDR2 FQGNSA. Unmatched junction bases numbered 7, after V lost 5 bases and J lost 8 bases. The CDR3 sequence is 14 residues long. The CDR3 spells CASSPFQGAGELFF. CDR3 coding DNA: TGTGCCAGCAGCCCATTTCAGGGGGCTGGGGAGCTGTTTTTT.